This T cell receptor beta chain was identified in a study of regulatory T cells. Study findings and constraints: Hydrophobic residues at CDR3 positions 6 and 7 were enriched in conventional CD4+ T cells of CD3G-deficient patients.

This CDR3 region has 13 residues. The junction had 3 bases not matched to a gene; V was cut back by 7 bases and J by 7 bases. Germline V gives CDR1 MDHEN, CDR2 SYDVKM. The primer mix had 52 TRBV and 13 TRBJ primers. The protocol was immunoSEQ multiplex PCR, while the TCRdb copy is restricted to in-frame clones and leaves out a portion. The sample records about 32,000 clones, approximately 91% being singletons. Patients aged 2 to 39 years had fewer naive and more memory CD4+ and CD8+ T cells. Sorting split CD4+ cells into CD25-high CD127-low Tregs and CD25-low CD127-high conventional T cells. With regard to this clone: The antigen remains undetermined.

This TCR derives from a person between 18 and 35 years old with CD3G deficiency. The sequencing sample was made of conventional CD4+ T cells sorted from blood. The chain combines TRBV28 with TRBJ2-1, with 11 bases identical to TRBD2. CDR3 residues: CASTLAGGNEQFF. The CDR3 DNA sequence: TGTGCCAGCACCCTAGCGGGAGGAAATGAGCAGTTCTTC.